This paragraph covers one T cell receptor beta chain sequence. Its target is unknown. In the PCR, 60 Vbeta and 13 Jbeta primers were used. The protocol was immunoSEQ multiplex PCR, while the TCRdb copy is restricted to in-frame clones and leaves out a portion. Among around 200,000 clones listed, around 80% were seen once. The data derive from a study of cytomegalovirus exposure and HLA in healthy donors. General study findings and limits: Reportedly, TCR beta sequences accurately predicted HLA-A and HLA-B alleles in most subjects. TCR association rates varied by HLA locus in a later analysis, with DRB1 highest and HLA-C lowest. A further, later analysis showed that HLA-associated TCR beta chains (compared with equally common others) were more clonally expanded.

Trimming at V came to 5 bases and at J to 3 bases, leaving 7 bases not matched to a gene. The CDR3 runs 14 residues. Per the germline V gene, CDR1 is SQVTM and CDR2 is ANQGSEA. What was sequenced was PBMCs. The TCR originated in a young woman in good health and CMV-seropositive. The chain uses TRBV29-1 and TRBJ2-7; 10 bases line up with TRBD1. CDR3 loop: CSVLSGDRGYEQYF. In DNA, the CDR3 is TGCAGCGTTTTGTCGGGGGACAGGGGCTACGAGCAGTACTTC.